Listed here are 27 T cell receptor beta chains from one sample, sequenced in a study of shared T cell receptors in the human thymus. Assay: immunoSEQ multiplex PCR; the TCRdb copy retains only in-frame clones and omits some. This sample carries 640,000 or so clones, around 87% of them seen once, and the ten largest clones take roughly 0.0089%. These data also formed part of another study, on human thymus T cells.

The material sequenced was thymocytes. The receptors shown here come from a boy in the first two years of life with a congenital heart defect.

V and J are TRBV5-1 and TRBJ2-5; TRBD2 aligns across 9 bases. CDR3 length equals 17 residues. The ends lost 2 bases at V and 5 bases at J; junction bases unmatched: 13. Looked up from germline, CDR1 is SGHRS and CDR2 is YFSETQ. The CDR3 bases are TGCGCCAGCAGCTTTCTCCGGGGCGGGAGGGTAGCGGAGACCCAGTACTTC. This encodes CASSFLRGGRVAETQYF.

This clone was observed a single time. J is TRBJ2-7 and V is TRBV15, with a tentative D call TRBD1 (5 bases). CDR1 is LNHNV, CDR2 YYDKDF, per germline (reference sequence). Trimming shortened V by 1 base and J by 2 bases, and 6 bases separated the two germline ends. The CDR3 is made up of 13 amino acids. CDR3 coding DNA: TGTGCCACCAGCAGAGGGACACCCTACGAGCAGTACTTC. Encoded protein: CATSRGTPYEQYF.

The chain carries TRBV7-9 and TRBJ2-7; 10 bases fit TRBD2. The CDR3 is 16 residues long. Germline V CDR1 and CDR2: SEHNR, FQNEAQ (reference sequence). The V and J ends lost 3 bases and 3 bases, in that order; junction bases with no gene match: 8. The CDR3 region is CASSFSRTSGYYEQYF. CDR3 nucleotides: TGTGCCAGCAGCTTCTCCCGGACTAGCGGATACTACGAGCAGTACTTC.

This chain links TRBV12-5 with TRBJ2-1, with D possibly matching TRBD1 (5 bases). V was trimmed by 0 bases and J by 5 bases, leaving 14 bases between them. The CDR3 runs 16 residues. Germline CDR1 is LGHNT and CDR2 is FRNRAP. CDR3 amino acids: CASGLVFSGWNNEQFF. DNA for the CDR3: TGTGCTAGTGGTTTGGTATTTTCAGGGTGGAACAATGAGCAGTTCTTC.

This chain connects TRBV7-2 to TRBJ2-7; TRBD2 is a possible D gene (6 bases). Per the germline V gene, CDR1 is SGHTA and CDR2 is FQGNSA. The CDR3 extends over 14 amino acids. Trimming stripped 2 bases from V and 5 bases from J, with 13 bases between. The CDR3 coding sequence is TGTGCCAGCAGCTTAACTCGGGAGTGGGACGAGCAGTACTTC. Translation gives CASSLTREWDEQYF.

This clone was recorded only once. The rearrangement links TRBV4-2 to TRBJ2-1, with 11 bases fitting TRBD2. The V segment lost 0 bases and the J segment 8 bases; nucleotides outside the gene matches: 15. The CDR3 consists of 19 residues. The germline gives CDR1 LGHNA, CDR2 YNFKEQ. The CDR3 protein is CASSQERSAPSGGFYEQFF. DNA of the CDR3: TGTGCCAGCAGCCAAGAGCGCTCTGCCCCTAGCGGGGGGTTCTATGAGCAGTTCTTC.

V gene TRBV7-2 combines with J gene TRBJ1-2; a weak D match, TRBD1 (5 bases). Between the trimmed V and J ends, which lost 5 bases and 8 bases, there was a span of 18 bases. This CDR3 is 14 amino acids long. CDR1 SGHTA and CDR2 FQGNSA come from the germline V gene. The CDR3 spells CASSARQNMWGYTF. The CDR3 bases are TGTGCCAGCAGCGCGAGACAGAATATGTGGGGCTACACCTTC.

DNA of the CDR3: TGTGCCAGCACCCTGGCCGGACAGGGCTTATCTGGGGCCAACGTCCTGACTTTC. It codes for CASTLAGQGLSGANVLTF. The chain carries TRBV28 and TRBJ2-6; 8 bases are a match to TRBD1. CDR1 MDHEN and CDR2 SYDVKM come from the germline V gene. The CDR3 covers 18 residues. The trim removed 7 bases at V and 1 base at J, leaving 12 bases unmatched.

The rearrangement links TRBV4-2 to TRBJ2-1, with D hard to call. CDR1 and CDR2 from the germline V gene are LGHNA and YNFKEQ. V was shortened by 1 base and J by 5 bases, with 18 bases between the two germline ends. This CDR3 comprises 17 residues. Written as DNA, the CDR3 is TGTGCCAGCAGCCAAGTTCAACAGCTGGCGTCCCACAATGAGCAGTTCTTC. Protein product: CASSQVQQLASHNEQFF.

This clone came up a few times. The chain carries TRBV29-1 and TRBJ1-1; D is undetermined. CDR1 SQVTM and CDR2 ANQGSEA come from the germline V gene. Trimming removed 5 bases from V and 0 bases from J, with 28 bases in between. CDR3 size: 19 residues. Here the CDR3 reads CSVHPTPQEEQLMNTEAFF. The CDR3 nucleotides read TGCAGCGTTCACCCCACACCACAAGAAGAGCAACTAATGAACACTGAAGCTTTCTTT.

This sequence joins TRBV19 and TRBJ1-5, with D possibly matching TRBD1 (6 bases). Trimming removed 8 bases from V and 6 bases from J, with 17 bases in between. The CDR3 sequence is 14 residues long. CDR1 LNHDA and CDR2 SQIVND come from the germline V gene (reference sequence). CDR3 amino acids: CASHRVGVSQPQHF. DNA of the CDR3: TGTGCCAGTCACAGGGTCGGTGTGAGTCAGCCCCAGCATTTT. Full variable domain (rest looked up from reference TRBV19 and TRBJ1-5): DGGITQSPKYLFRKEGQNVTLSCEQNLNHDAMYWYRQDPGQGLRLIYYSQIVNDFQKGDIAEGYSVSREKKESFPLTVTSAQKNPTAFYLCASHRVGVSQPQHFGDGTRLSIL.

J is TRBJ1-4 and V is TRBV18; D remains unclear. The CDR3 extends over 21 amino acids. Trimming removed 1 base at V and 0 bases at J, with 24 bases between. Germline assignment: CDR1 KGHSH and CDR2 LQKENI. DNA for the CDR3: TGTGCCAGCTCACCACTACAGCTTCCTATACTCCATCCACCAACTAATGAAAAACTGTTTTTT. Translating gives CASSPLQLPILHPPTNEKLFF.

This chain joins TRBV5-4 and TRBJ2-7; D gene uncertain. The length of the CDR3 is 11 residues. The germline V gene encodes CDR1 SGHNT and CDR2 YYREEE (reference sequence). V was cut by 2 bases and J by 6 bases, with 6 bases left in between. CDR3: CASSFAGEQYF. CDR3 in DNA: TGTGCCAGCAGCTTCGCCGGCGAGCAGTACTTC.

The chain has TRBV9 and TRBJ2-2; TRBD2 agrees at 7 bases. The CDR3 extends over 15 amino acids. Per the germline V gene, CDR1 is SGDLS and CDR2 is YYNGEE. V lost 5 bases and J lost 0; bases outside the gene matches: 4. As DNA, the CDR3 is TGTGCCAGCAGACCGGGAGGCTCGAACACCGGGGAGCTGTTTTTT. This translates into CASRPGGSNTGELFF.

About this clone itself: Other nucleotide sequences in the sample specify the same CDR3. This sequence joins TRBV7-2 and TRBJ1-2, with 7 bases matching TRBD1. The ends lost 5 bases at V and 3 bases at J; junction bases unmatched: 6. The CDR3 runs to 14 residues. CDR1 is SGHTA and CDR2 is FQGNSA in the germline V gene. CDR3 protein: CASSPRTGDYGYTF. Here the CDR3 DNA reads TGTGCCAGCAGCCCCAGGACAGGAGACTATGGCTACACCTTC.

The rearrangement joins TRBV28 to TRBJ2-2, with D unresolved. The ends were cut back, 3 bases at V and 3 bases at J, with 2 bases in the middle. The CDR3 runs to 12 residues. In germline, CDR1 is MDHEN, CDR2 SYDVKM. In DNA form, the CDR3 reads TGTGCCAGCAGTTTCGACACCGGGGAGCTGTTTTTT. This codes for CASSFDTGELFF.

The CDR3 nucleotides are TGCGCCAGCACCCTGGTGGGCGAGCAGTTCTTC. This sequence encodes CASTLVGEQFF. The chain employs TRBV5-1 and TRBJ2-1; unclear D gene. V lost 6 bases and J lost 10, with 11 bases in between. This CDR3 has 11 amino acids. Germline loops: CDR1 SGHRS, CDR2 YFSETQ.

The chain recombines TRBV6-5 with TRBJ1-6; tentatively, D is TRBD1 (6 bases). CDR3 length: 15 residues. V gave up 4 bases and J gave up 3 bases, with 10 bases separating them. CDR1 is MNHEY, CDR2 SVGAGI, per germline. The CDR3 DNA reads as TGTGCCAGCAGTTCACAGGGCCTCTATAATTCACCCCTCCACTTT. Translating gives CASSSQGLYNSPLHF.

The chain uses TRBV7-8 and TRBJ2-1; the D gene is possibly TRBD2 (6 bases). Germline lookup yields CDR1 SGHVS and CDR2 FQNEAQ. The CDR3 sequence is 17 residues long. V dropped 5 bases and J dropped 3 bases, with 20 bases sitting between them. The CDR3 DNA is TGTGCCAGCAGCGAGAAGGGACTCCGAAATGACTACAATGAGCAGTTCTTC. Translation: CASSEKGLRNDYNEQFF.

This clone was recorded a few times. The genes are TRBV18 and TRBJ2-5, with a tentative D call TRBD2 (6 bases). The CDR3 totals 16 residues. V dropped 3 bases and J dropped 0 bases, with 14 bases sitting between them. Germline loops: CDR1 KGHSH, CDR2 LQKENI. CDR3 sequence reads: CASSPAGRKYQETQYF. In DNA form, the CDR3 reads TGTGCCAGCTCACCTGCCGGGAGAAAGTACCAAGAGACCCAGTACTTC.

The chain carries TRBV28 and TRBJ1-1, with 9 bases fitting TRBD1. The length of the CDR3 is 15 residues. CDR1 is MDHEN and CDR2 is SYDVKM in the germline V gene. J gave up 4 bases and V 3 bases, and 6 bases lay outside the gene matches. CDR3 in amino acids: CASSFQGQGITEAFF. The CDR3 DNA sequence: TGTGCCAGCAGTTTCCAGGGACAGGGAATCACTGAAGCTTTCTTT.

The rearrangement joins TRBV5-8 to TRBJ2-2; 7 positions agree with TRBD2. This CDR3 contains 15 residues. Germline-derived CDR1 and CDR2 are SGHTS and YDEGEE. The junction had 9 bases not matched to a gene; V was cut back by 6 bases and J by 4 bases. The CDR3 region is CASNLGRGRTGELFF. DNA for the CDR3: TGTGCCAGCAACCTGGGGAGGGGTCGCACCGGGGAGCTGTTTTTT.

Written as DNA, the CDR3 is TGTGCCAGCCGCGGGGTAATCAGCAATCAGCCCCAGCATTTT. Translated, it gives CASRGVISNQPQHF. The chain links TRBV28 to TRBJ1-5; D call uncertain. CDR3 length: 14 residues. V dropped 8 bases and J dropped 1 base, with 12 bases sitting between them. Germline assignment: CDR1 MDHEN and CDR2 SYDVKM.

The rearrangement joins TRBV7-2 to TRBJ2-1; 11 positions agree with TRBD2. Germline V gene data show CDR1 as SGHTA and CDR2 as FQGNSA. The CDR3 loop spans 15 amino acids. After removal of 11 bases from V and 6 bases from J, the junction contained 12 bases not matched to a gene. The CDR3 protein is CACNSGTSGCNEQFF. CDR3 nucleotide sequence: TGTGCCTGCAATTCCGGGACTAGCGGCTGCAATGAGCAGTTCTTC. Based on the CDR3 plus reference TRBV7-2 and TRBJ2-1, the full variable domain is GAGVSQSPSNKVTEKGKDVELRCDPISGHTALYWYRQSLGQGLEFLIYFQGNSAPDKSGLPSDRFSAERTGGSVSTLTIQRTQQEDSAVYLCACNSGTSGCNEQFFGPGTRLTVL.

The rearrangement joins TRBV4-1 to TRBJ2-7, with D perhaps matching TRBD2 (5 bases). The CDR3 has 15 amino acids. Germline CDR1 MGHRA, CDR2 YSYEKL. Trimming cost V 1 base and J 2 bases, with 12 bases left between them. The CDR3 loop is CASSQVPAAAYEQYF. The CDR3 DNA is TGCGCCAGCAGCCAAGTTCCAGCGGCCGCCTACGAGCAGTACTTC.

This clone came up a few times. The V and J genes are TRBV28 and TRBJ2-5, with D maybe TRBD2 (5 bases). Trimming pared 6 bases from V and 4 bases from J, leaving 15 bases between. Per the germline V gene, CDR1 is MDHEN and CDR2 is SYDVKM. The CDR3 has 14 amino acids. CDR3 DNA sequence: TGTGCCAGCAGGGCCTGGCTAGCCCCAGAGACCCAGTACTTC. It is translated as CASRAWLAPETQYF.

The J gene is TRBJ2-7, the V gene TRBV6-5, with 12 bases aligning to TRBD2. The germline gives CDR1 MNHEY, CDR2 SVGAGI. Trimming removed 2 bases from V and 1 base from J; junction bases left unmatched: 3. CDR3 length: 16 residues. The CDR3 sequence is CASSYLGLAGSYEQYF. As DNA, the CDR3 is TGTGCCAGCAGTTACCTTGGACTAGCGGGATCCTACGAGCAGTACTTC.